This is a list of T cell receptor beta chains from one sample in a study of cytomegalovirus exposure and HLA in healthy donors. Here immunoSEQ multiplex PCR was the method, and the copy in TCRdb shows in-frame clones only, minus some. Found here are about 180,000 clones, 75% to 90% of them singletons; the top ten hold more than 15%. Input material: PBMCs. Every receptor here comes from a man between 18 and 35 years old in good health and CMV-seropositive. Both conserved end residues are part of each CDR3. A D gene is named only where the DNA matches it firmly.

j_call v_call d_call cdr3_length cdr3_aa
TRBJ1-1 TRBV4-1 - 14 CASSQVFGSTEAFF
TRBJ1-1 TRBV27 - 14 CASSLGGGNTEAFF
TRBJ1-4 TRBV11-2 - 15 CASSLDGTYREKLFF
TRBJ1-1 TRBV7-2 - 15 CASSLLPGGNTEAFF
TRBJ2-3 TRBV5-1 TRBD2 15 CASSLEGTSADTQYF
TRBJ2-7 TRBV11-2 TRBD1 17 CASSPINRQGPSYEQYF
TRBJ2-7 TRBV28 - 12 CASSSQPAETDF
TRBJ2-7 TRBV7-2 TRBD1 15 CASSLGQGMVPEQYF
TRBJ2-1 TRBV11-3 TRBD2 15 CASSMGLAGANEQFF
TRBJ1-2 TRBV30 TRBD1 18 CAWTPGGQGYSSGYGYTF
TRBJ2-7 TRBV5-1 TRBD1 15 CASSLATGGTYEQYF
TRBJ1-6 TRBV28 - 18 CASSLAAAKSSYNSPLHF
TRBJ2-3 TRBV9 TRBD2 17 CASSVSPSGGATDTQYF
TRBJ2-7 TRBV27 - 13 CASSFSRSYEQYF
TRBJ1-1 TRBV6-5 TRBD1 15 CASSWTGGEVTEAFF
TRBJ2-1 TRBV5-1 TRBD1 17 CASSFSTGGLSYNEQFF
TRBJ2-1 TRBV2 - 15 CASSESGSLYNEQFF
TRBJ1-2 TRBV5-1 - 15 CASSLGGRVGYGYTF
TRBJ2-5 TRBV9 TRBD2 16 CASSVGLAENQETQYF
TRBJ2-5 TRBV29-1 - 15 CSVVRGGRIGETQYF
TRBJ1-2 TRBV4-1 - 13 CASSQGRDQGYTF
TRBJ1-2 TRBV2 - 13 CASKGEPPYGYTF
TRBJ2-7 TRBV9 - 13 CASSVDAGYEQYF
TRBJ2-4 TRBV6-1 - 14 CASSETWVEGIQYF
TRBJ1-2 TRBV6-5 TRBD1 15 CASSPRDRPFYGYTF